This T cell receptor (beta chain) was captured in a study of graft-versus-host responses after intestinal transplantation. Study context: Transplantation in recipients was multivisceral, liver-intestinal, or isolated intestinal. Anti-thymocyte globulin induction, then tacrolimus and steroids for about three years, went to all recipients.

The germline V gene has CDR1 SGHNT and CDR2 YYREEE (reference sequence). The CDR3 runs to 14 residues. V was shortened by 0 bases and J by 2 bases, with 9 bases between the two germline ends. This table comes from immunoSEQ multiplex PCR, and its TCRdb copy is limited to in-frame clones, with some not included. In the table there are 3,500 to 5,500 clones, about 80% of which are singletons. Broader study findings: Peak circulating GvH clone levels were associated with early post-transplant HvG declines. Where graft-donor T cell macrochimerism was present, patients had high graft-versus-host to host-versus-graft clonal ratios in allografts.

Note on this clone: The antigen is not known.

Lymphocytes from graft epithelium and lamina propria were isolated. The source of this sequence is a human patient who received an intestinal transplant, so some T cells may come from the graft donor. The sample consisted of ileum tissue, taken 9 days after transplant. V and J are TRBV5-4 and TRBJ2-7; D may be TRBD2 (5 bases). The CDR3 here is CASSLGSGPYEQYF. The CDR3 coding sequence is TGTGCCAGCAGCTTGGGCAGCGGTCCCTACGAGCAGTACTTC.